This T cell receptor beta chain was recorded in a study of T-cell reconstitution after alpha-beta-depleted transplantation in children. Only a few counts were recorded for this clonotype. TCRbeta library construction was performed incorporating unique molecular identifiers. MiXCR was run by TCRdb on the PCR reads, yielding one entry per CDR3 protein. The table has some 240,000 distinct CDR3 sequences, 12% seen once. The sequencing here drew on PBMCs from the stem cell graft donor, taken from the stem cell graft. The sequence was collected from a human donor who donated a stem cell graft to a child with acute lymphoblastic leukemia.

The CDR3 bases are TGCGCCAGCAGCCAAGGTTTAGGGGACCCTCAGCCCCAGCATTTT. The encoded protein is CASSQGLGDPQPQHF. The rearrangement joins TRBV4-3 to TRBJ1-5; TRBD1 is a possible D gene (5 bases). Germline CDR1 reads LGHNA; CDR2 reads YSLEER. Trimming removed 1 base from V and 6 bases from J, with 13 bases in between. The CDR3 totals 15 residues.